This TCR beta chain was identified in a study of resident and recirculating memory T cells in vitiligo (dated by TCRdb to the late 2010s). Turning to the overall study: The study took epidermis from shave biopsies of two lesional and two nonlesional sites, plus PBMCs, from each of a few stable vitiligo patients for TCR beta sequencing. Right before genomic DNA was extracted using the Qiagen DNeasy Blood & Tissue Kit, the samples were homogenized with no cell sorting step. The human TCR beta sequencing tested whether specific clones in lesional vitiligo skin differed from clones in nonlesional skin and blood. Study-wide findings and limitations: Overlap and correlation analysis showed no significant repertoire overlap between biopsies except for each lesion with itself, even within a single patient. Working out how much the T cell clones identified in the vitiligo lesions and the human Trm versus Tcm pools each contribute will require future mechanistic studies. TCR sequences were not found to be conserved across biopsy sites or patients, suggesting that different lesions are infiltrated by different T cell clones, a pattern described as private specificity. No unique dominant TCR clone was detected, and clonality varied among vitiligo lesions.

Worth noting for this clone: Its recognized antigen is unknown. The record has no base qualities; no much larger clone is one base away.

TCR beta chains were amplified from genomic DNA using the immunoSEQ hsTCRB kit. Sequencing of TCR beta libraries was performed on an Illumina MiSeq instrument by the immunoSEQ service. As for the authors' bioinformatics: The immunoSEQ Analyzer was used to analyze the repertoire data. The table was pulled from immuneACCESS by TCRdb, which kept in-frame rearrangements only. Such tables lose some clones; where checked, under half of the loss comes from unresolved V genes, and the rest has no known cause. V and J calls plus clone size are reproduced from that table; the DNA served to infer D and trimming. The sample records around 70,000 clones, roughly 90% of which are singletons. The biggest ten clones account for more than 4% of the sample. Vitiligo counted as stable when lesions had not changed during the previous 6 months. For classification as stable, the absence of confetti depigmentation, a clinical sign of active vitiligo, was additionally required. Any patient who had received treatment in the previous three months was excluded. PBMCs were isolated from heparinized blood by Ficoll density gradient centrifugation and then flash-frozen.

The CDR3 numbers 17 residues from cysteine through phenylalanine. The sequence is cut down to CDR3 DNA, 51 bases in frame from base 1. CDR1 LNHDA and CDR2 SQIVND are derived from the germline V gene (reference sequence). Trimming removed 4 bases from V and 0 bases from J; the gene matches leave 4 bases unexplained. The origin of this receptor is a male donor with vitiligo. In this chain, TRBV19 is recombined with TRBJ2-1; 12 of the junction bases match TRBD2. The specimen sequenced was blood. The sequence in DNA is TGTGCCAGTAGTAAGGCTAGCGGGGGGGCCTCCTACAATGAGCAGTTCTTC. Its amino acids are CASSKASGGASYNEQFF.